A single sample is the source of the 24 T cell receptor beta chains below, sequenced in a study of shared clonotypes between healthy human individuals. Profiled with immunoSEQ multiplex PCR; TCRdb holds only in-frame clones, not every one. Here the sample spans millions of clones, 93% being singletons. The sample was naive CD4+ T cells from PBMCs. The sample's subset: CD45RA+ positively selected. The receptor source for this set is a man younger than 35 in good health. Some clones in this sample may be carry-over from other donors' samples.

J is TRBJ1-5 and V is TRBV4-1, with 7 bases fitting TRBD1. Germline loops: CDR1 MGHRA, CDR2 YSYEKL. This CDR3 is 21 amino acids long. V shed 1 base and J 2 bases; nucleotides not matched to a gene: 20. Here the CDR3 reads CASSQAALWDRPKGGNQPQHF. The CDR3 nucleotides read TGCGCCAGCAGCCAAGCCGCCCTTTGGGACAGACCCAAGGGGGGCAATCAGCCCCAGCATTTT.

The rearrangement links TRBV30 to TRBJ2-3; no clear D gene. Germline CDR1 and CDR2: GTSNPN and SVGIG (reference sequence). There are 14 residues in the CDR3. Trimming stripped 5 bases from V and 2 bases from J, with 14 bases between. The CDR3 coding sequence is TGTGCCTGGGGGTCGGGTGGAATCACAGATACGCAGTATTTT. Translated, it gives CAWGSGGITDTQYF.

The chain combines TRBV27 with TRBJ1-1, with TRBD1 matching over 7 bases. Germline CDR1 and CDR2: MNHEY and SMNVEV (reference sequence). The junction had 14 bases not matched to a gene; V was cut back by 4 bases and J by 3 bases. This CDR3 spans 17 amino acids. DNA of the CDR3: TGTGCCAGCAGTTCGCCACCCCAGAGGGGGCTTTACACTGAAGCTTTCTTT. This encodes CASSSPPQRGLYTEAFF.

This clone appeared once. The V call is TRBV9, the J call TRBJ1-5; 10 bases fit TRBD1. Germline CDR1 is SGDLS and CDR2 is YYNGEE. Losses at the gene ends were 4 bases for V and 6 bases for J; bases not matched to a gene: 7. The CDR3 runs to 15 residues. CDR3 DNA: TGTGCCAGCAGCCGAGGACAGGGGGGGAGTCAGCCCCAGCATTTT. This encodes CASSRGQGGSQPQHF.

The chain couples TRBV5-4 to TRBJ1-1; a possible D gene is TRBD1 (6 bases). CDR3 length: 14 residues. Trimming took 4 bases from V and 3 from J, leaving 13 bases between them. Germline V gene sequence: CDR1 SGHNT, CDR2 YYREEE (reference sequence). CDR3 nucleotide sequence: TGTGCCAGCAGCCCAAAACAGGGCGACACTGAAGCTTTCTTT. It codes for CASSPKQGDTEAFF.

This clone was picked up one time. The rearrangement links TRBV28 to TRBJ2-7; the match to TRBD2 covers 8 bases. CDR1 MDHEN and CDR2 SYDVKM come from the germline V gene. This CDR3 is 15 amino acids long. After removal of 6 bases from V and 2 bases from J, the junction contained 9 bases not matched to a gene. CDR3 bases: TGTGCCAGCAGCACCCCGGGGGGGAACCCCTACGAGCAGTACTTC. Its translation is CASSTPGGNPYEQYF.

The chain carries TRBV5-4 and TRBJ1-2; tentative D call: TRBD1 (5 bases). Germline V gives CDR1 SGHNT, CDR2 YYREEE (reference sequence). The CDR3 sequence is 15 residues long. V lost 0 bases and J lost 4, with 13 bases in between. CDR3 nucleotide sequence: TGTGCCAGCAGCTTGGGGGGCCCGATCGGCTATGGCTACACCTTC. It yields the protein CASSLGGPIGYGYTF.

In DNA, the CDR3 is TGTGCCAGCAGCTTAGAGATGACAGGTCGCACCTACGAGCAGTACTTC. As protein: CASSLEMTGRTYEQYF. This chain joins TRBV7-9 and TRBJ2-7; possible D gene TRBD1, 6 bases. This CDR3 contains 16 residues. V was shortened by 1 base and J by 2 bases, with 15 bases between the two germline ends. The V gene's germline CDR1 is SEHNR and CDR2 FQNEAQ (reference sequence).

Comment on this clone: Distinct nucleotide sequences in the sample also encode this CDR3. V is TRBV5-1 and J is TRBJ2-3; D gene ambiguous. Deletions cut 4 bases from V and 1 base from J, with 7 bases between. CDR1 and CDR2 (germline): SGHRS, YFSETQ. CDR3 size: 13 residues. For the CDR3, the DNA is TGCGCCAGCAGCCGTGAGGGCACAGATACGCAGTATTTT. Its protein product is CASSREGTDTQYF.

The chain recombines TRBV15 with TRBJ2-2; TRBD1 aligns across 11 bases. The CDR3 is 16 amino acids. CDR1 is LNHNV, CDR2 YYDKDF, per germline (reference sequence). Germline trimming cut 6 bases from V and 5 bases from J; bases unmatched to any gene: 8. The CDR3 nucleotides read TGTGCCACCAGGAGGGTGGGGACAGGGGGTACCGGGGAGCTGTTTTTT. This translates into CATRRVGTGGTGELFF. Supplemented by reference TRBV15 and TRBJ2-2, the full variable domain reads DAMVIQNPRYQVTQFGKPVTLSCSQTLNHNVMYWYQQKSSQAPKLLFHYYDKDFNNEADTPDNFQSRRPNTSFCFLDIRSPGLGDTAMYLCATRRVGTGGTGELFFGEGSRLTVL.

The chain combines TRBV18 with TRBJ2-1; TRBD1 matches at 7 bases. The germline V gene encodes CDR1 KGHSH and CDR2 LQKENI. V gave up 3 bases and J gave up 7 bases; unmatched junction bases: 9. CDR3 length equals 15 residues. The CDR3, as DNA: TGTGCCAGCTCACCTGACCTATTGACAGGGAATGAGCAGTTCTTC. Translation: CASSPDLLTGNEQFF.

The chain is built from TRBV7-9 and TRBJ1-2; D ambiguous. The CDR3 runs 14 residues. The V end was cut by 3 bases, the J end by 5 bases, with 13 bases between. Germline V gives CDR1 SEHNR, CDR2 FQNEAQ (reference sequence). The CDR3 nucleotides read TGTGCCAGCAGCTTCTCCGCGTCATTTTATGGCTACACCTTC. Amino acids: CASSFSASFYGYTF.

The V gene is TRBV28, the J gene TRBJ1-2; D is uncertain. CDR1 and CDR2 (germline): MDHEN, SYDVKM. Trimming removed 10 bases from V and 4 bases from J, with 10 bases in between. CDR3 length: 11 residues. The CDR3 DNA sequence: TGTGCCACTTCGAGGGCCTATGGCTACACCTTC. It encodes CATSRAYGYTF.

The chain joins TRBV19 to TRBJ1-1; D may be TRBD1 (6 bases). Trimming stripped 2 bases from V and 4 bases from J, with 11 bases between. CDR3 length equals 14 residues. CDR1 LNHDA and CDR2 SQIVND come from the germline V gene (reference sequence). Here the CDR3 reads CASSIQGRATEAFF. The CDR3 region has the DNA TGTGCCAGTAGTATACAGGGGAGGGCCACTGAAGCTTTCTTT.

This clone appeared a few times. The chain is built from TRBV10-3 and TRBJ1-5; D not certain. Germline CDR1 is ENHRY and CDR2 is SYGVKD. Trimming removed 2 bases at V and 3 bases at J, with 5 bases between. The CDR3 length is 13 residues. This chain's CDR3 is CAISEGFNQPQHF. In DNA form, the CDR3 reads TGTGCCATCAGTGAGGGGTTCAATCAGCCCCAGCATTTT.

The V gene is TRBV4-2, the J gene TRBJ2-1; no reliable D call. Germline values: CDR1 LGHNA, CDR2 YNFKEQ. The V end lost 4 bases, the J end lost 10 bases, and 14 bases lay between the germline ends. This CDR3 spans 13 amino acids. Here the CDR3 reads CASSPSTLTEQFF. As DNA, the CDR3 is TGTGCCAGCAGCCCCTCGACACTGACAGAGCAGTTCTTC.

This chain joins TRBV16 and TRBJ1-5; D unclear. Trimming shortened V by 1 base and J by 0 bases, and 10 bases separated the two germline ends. The CDR3 has 16 amino acids. Germline V gene data show CDR1 as KGHSY and CDR2 as FQNENV. The CDR3 DNA follows: TGTGCCAGCAGCCAATTCGGCCAAGCTAGCAATCAGCCCCAGCATTTT. Its translation is CASSQFGQASNQPQHF.

This chain joins TRBV7-3 and TRBJ2-1; D is unclear. The CDR3 covers 14 residues. Germline V CDR1 and CDR2: SGHTA, FQGTGA. V was cut by 4 bases and J by 7 bases, with 14 bases left in between. Written as DNA, the CDR3 is TGTGCCAGCAGCTACTCAAGGGAAAGTAATGAGCAGTTCTTC. Protein sequence: CASSYSRESNEQFF.

The gene calls are TRBV28 and TRBJ1-1; no firm D call. CDR1 and CDR2 (germline): MDHEN, SYDVKM. With 7 bases removed from V and 1 base from J, the gap between germline ends came to 19 bases. The CDR3 spans 16 residues. CDR3 in DNA: TGTGCCAGCACTTCGGGTCGCAGAAGAAAGAACACTGAAGCTTTCTTT. Translated, it gives CASTSGRRRKNTEAFF.

The gene calls are TRBV21-1 and TRBJ2-1; the table assigns TRBD2, which was not confirmed against the DNA. TRBV21-1 is marked as a pseudogene. The CDR3 covers 16 residues. The CDR3 nucleotides are TGTGCCAGCAGGAAAGCCCTGACTAGCGGATACAATGAGCAGTTCTTC. Its protein is CASRKALTSGYNEQFF.

CDR3 protein: CASSPLGTATGNTIYF. CDR3 nucleotides: TGTGCCAGCTCACCCCTCGGGACAGCGACGGGAAACACCATATATTTT. This chain links TRBV18 with TRBJ1-3; TRBD1 matches 7 bases. The trim removed 3 bases at V and 4 bases at J, leaving 9 bases unmatched. CDR1 is KGHSH, CDR2 LQKENI, per germline. This CDR3 has 16 residues.

The rearrangement links TRBV15 to TRBJ1-1; 8 bases fit TRBD1. The V and J ends lost 8 bases and 1 base, in that order; junction bases with no gene match: 3. The V gene's germline CDR1 is LNHNV and CDR2 YYDKDF (reference sequence). The CDR3 contains 13 residues. The CDR3 sequence: CATYRGENTEAFF. The CDR3 nucleotides are TGTGCCACCTACAGGGGGGAGAACACTGAAGCTTTCTTT.

The rearrangement uses TRBV28 and TRBJ1-4; TRBD1 agrees at 7 bases. Germline CDR1 MDHEN, CDR2 SYDVKM. CDR3 size: 15 residues. J was trimmed by 7 bases and V by 5 bases; bases with no gene match: 10. Here the CDR3 DNA reads TGTGCCAGCAGTACCCAGGGGGGTGGGGCTGAAAAACTGTTTTTT. Encoded protein: CASSTQGGGAEKLFF.

This clone has a handful of counts. The chain combines TRBV5-4 with TRBJ2-7, with D perhaps matching TRBD2 (6 bases). CDR1 SGHNT and CDR2 YYREEE come from the germline V gene (reference sequence). V lost 4 bases and J lost 7, with 12 bases in between. This CDR3 region has 12 residues. CDR3 nucleotide sequence: TGTGCCAGCAGCGCCGGAGGGGTTGAGCAGTACTTC. This encodes CASSAGGVEQYF.